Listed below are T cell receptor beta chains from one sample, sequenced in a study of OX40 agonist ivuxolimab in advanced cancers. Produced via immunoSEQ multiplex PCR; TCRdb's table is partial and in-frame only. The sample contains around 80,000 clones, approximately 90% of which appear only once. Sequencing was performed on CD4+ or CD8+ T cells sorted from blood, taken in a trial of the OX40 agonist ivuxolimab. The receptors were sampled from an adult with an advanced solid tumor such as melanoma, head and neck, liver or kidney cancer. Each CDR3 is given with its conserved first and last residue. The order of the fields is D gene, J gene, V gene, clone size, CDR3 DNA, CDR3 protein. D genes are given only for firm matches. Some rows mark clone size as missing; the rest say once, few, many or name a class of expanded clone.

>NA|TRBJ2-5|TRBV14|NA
TGTGCCAGCAGCCGAAGGACAGGAGGGCAAGAGACCCAGTACTTC
CASSRRTGGQETQYF
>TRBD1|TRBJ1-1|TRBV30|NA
TGTGCCTGCGACAGGGGGTTCGCTGAAGCTTTCTTT
CACDRGFAEAFF
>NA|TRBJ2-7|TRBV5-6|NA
TGTGCCAGCAGCGTTCGAGGAACGGCCGTGGAGCAGTACTTC
CASSVRGTAVEQYF
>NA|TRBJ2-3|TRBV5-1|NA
TGCGCCAGCAGTCCGGCCAGAGCGAGCGCAGATACGCAGTATTTT
CASSPARASADTQYF
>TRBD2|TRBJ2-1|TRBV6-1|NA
TGTGCCAGCAGTGGGAGGACTAGCGGGGGTTACAATGAGCAGTTCTTC
CASSGRTSGGYNEQFF
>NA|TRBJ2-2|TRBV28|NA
TGTGCCAGCAGTCCCTCAGTTGGGGGGATTAGCACCGGGGAGCTGTTTTTT
CASSPSVGGISTGELFF
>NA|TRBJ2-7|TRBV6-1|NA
TGTGCCAGCAGTCAAAGGGGGTTCTACGAGCAGTACTTC
CASSQRGFYEQYF
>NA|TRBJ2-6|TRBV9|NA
TGTGCCAGCAGCGCCCATCCCGCCTCTGGGGCCAACGTCCTGACTTTC
CASSAHPASGANVLTF
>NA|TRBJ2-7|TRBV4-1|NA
TGCGCCAGCAGCCCAGCGCGGGGCAGCGCCTCCTACGAGCAGTACTTC
CASSPARGSASYEQYF
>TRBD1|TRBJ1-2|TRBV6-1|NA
TGTGCCAGCAGGGGGACAGGGGGGGACTATGGCTACACCTTC
CASRGTGGDYGYTF
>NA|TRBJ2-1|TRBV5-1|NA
TGCGCCAGCAGCTTGGGAGACTATTCCTACAATGAGCAGTTCTTC
CASSLGDYSYNEQFF
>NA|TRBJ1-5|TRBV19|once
TGTGCCAGTAGTATATCCCAGGGCCTGCCCCAGCATTTT
CASSISQGLPQHF
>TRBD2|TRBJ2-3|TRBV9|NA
TGTGCCAGCAGCCGCGGTCCTAGCGGGGCGAGCACAGATACGCAGTATTTT
CASSRGPSGASTDTQYF
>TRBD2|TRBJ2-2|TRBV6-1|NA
TGTGCCAGCAGTGCTCTAGCGGGAGGGGGAACCGGGGAGCTGTTTTTT
CASSALAGGGTGELFF
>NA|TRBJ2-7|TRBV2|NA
TGTGCCAGCAGCCGAGGGCGGAACTCCTACGAGCAGTACTTC
CASSRGRNSYEQYF
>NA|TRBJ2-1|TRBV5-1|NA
TGCGCCAGCAGCCTTACTGGAGGATTAGCTAACAATGAGCAGTTCTTC
CASSLTGGLANNEQFF
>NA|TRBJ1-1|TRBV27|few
TGTGCCAGCAGTTTTCGACGGCAGGGATACGGGATGCCGGCTGAAGCTTTCTTT
CASSFRRQGYGMPAEAFF
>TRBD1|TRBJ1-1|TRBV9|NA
TGTGCCAGCAGCCCTGGACAGGGACTAGTCACTGAAGCTTTCTTT
CASSPGQGLVTEAFF
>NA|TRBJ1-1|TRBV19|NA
TGTGCCAGCCTGGACAGTTTCCCACCTCGTGGGGCTTTCTTT
CASLDSFPPRGAFF
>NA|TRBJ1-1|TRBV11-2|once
TGTGCCAGCAGCCCCAGGGCCACGGGGACTGAAGCTTTCTTT
CASSPRATGTEAFF
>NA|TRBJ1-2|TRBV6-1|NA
TGTGCCATCAGTGAGTCGCTTCGACATCGCTATGGCTACACCTTC
CAISESLRHRYGYTF
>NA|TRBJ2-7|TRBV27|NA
TGTGCCAGCAGTGATCAGGGACCTCGGGACGAGCAGTACTTC
CASSDQGPRDEQYF
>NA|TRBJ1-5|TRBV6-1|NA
TGTGCCAGCAGTGCGGCGGCAGGGAGTCAGCCCCAGCATTTT
CASSAAAGSQPQHF
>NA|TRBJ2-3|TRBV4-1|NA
TGCGCCAGCAGCCAAGATTTTGAGGGAAGTTTAGATACGCAGTATTTT
CASSQDFEGSLDTQYF
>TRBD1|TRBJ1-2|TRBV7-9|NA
TGTGCCAGCAGCTGGGGACAGGAGTTCTATGGCTACACCTTC
CASSWGQEFYGYTF
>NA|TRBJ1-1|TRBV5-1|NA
TGCGCCAGCAGCTTGGATCCCCAGGGGTTAACTGAAGCTTTCTTT
CASSLDPQGLTEAFF